This TCR beta chain comes out of a study of ipilimumab plus nivolumab after autologous stem cell transplantation. Data came from immunoSEQ multiplex PCR; TCRdb stores just in-frame clones and leaves some out. The sample includes about 15,000 clones, 70% to 85% of them seen just once. V was shortened by 3 bases and J by 7 bases, with 19 bases between the two germline ends. CDR3 length equals 15 residues. Germline V gives CDR1 MDHEN, CDR2 SYDVKM. The specimen comprised PBMCs, sampled in a trial of ipilimumab plus nivolumab as post-transplant consolidation. This TCR came from a male donor with diffuse large B-cell lymphoma. The chain combines TRBV28 with TRBJ2-7; weak D call: TRBD1 (7 bases). CDR3 DNA sequence: TGTGCCAGCAGTTTCGCGCCAGGGGGGAGAGAGGAGCAGTACTTC. Protein: CASSFAPGGREEQYF.